This T cell receptor (beta chain) was found in a study of CD8 T cells in Susac syndrome. RNA totalling roughly 0.5 to 1 ug underwent reverse transcription with random hexamers. Amplification of TCR beta CDR3 spanned 54 Vbeta and 13 Jbeta via immunoSEQ multiplex PCR. TCRdb re-analysed the immunoSEQ multiplex PCR reads in MiXCR, keeping a single row per CDR3 protein. The sample has some 77,000 distinct CDR3 sequences; more than 85% are singletons. This CDR3 contains 16 residues. Trimming shortened V by 4 bases and J by 4 bases, and 20 bases separated the two germline ends. Germline CDR1 SGHRS, CDR2 YFSETQ.

The TCR comes from a human donor with Susac syndrome. The sequenced sample was CD4+ T cells from PBMCs. The chain employs TRBV5-1 and TRBJ2-5, with TRBD1 as a possible D gene (6 bases). The CDR3 loop reads CASSLNRASLRETQYF. CDR3 sequence (DNA): TGCGCCAGCAGCCTAAACAGGGCCTCCTTGCGAGAGACCCAGTACTTC.